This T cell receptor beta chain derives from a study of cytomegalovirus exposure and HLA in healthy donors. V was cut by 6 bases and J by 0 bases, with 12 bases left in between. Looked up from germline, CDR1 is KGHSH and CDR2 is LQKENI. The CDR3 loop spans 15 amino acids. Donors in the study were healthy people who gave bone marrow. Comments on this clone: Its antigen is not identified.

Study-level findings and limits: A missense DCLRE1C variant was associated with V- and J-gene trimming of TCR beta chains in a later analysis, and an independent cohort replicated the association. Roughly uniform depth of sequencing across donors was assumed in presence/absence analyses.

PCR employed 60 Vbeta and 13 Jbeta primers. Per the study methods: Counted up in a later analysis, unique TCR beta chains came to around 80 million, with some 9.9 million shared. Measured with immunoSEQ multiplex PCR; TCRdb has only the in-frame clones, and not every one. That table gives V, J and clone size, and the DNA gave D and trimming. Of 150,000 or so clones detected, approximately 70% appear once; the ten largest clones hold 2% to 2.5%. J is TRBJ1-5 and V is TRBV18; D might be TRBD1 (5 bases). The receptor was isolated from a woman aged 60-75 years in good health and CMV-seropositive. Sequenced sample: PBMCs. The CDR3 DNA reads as TGTGCCAGCTCTTTCGCACAGGATAGCAATCAGCCCCAGCATTTT. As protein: CASSFAQDSNQPQHF.